This passage covers 31 T cell receptor beta chains from one sample sequenced in a study of regulatory T cells in long-lasting Graves disease. Relying on iRepertoire HTBI primers and Arm-PCR of CDR3 regions, the team built TCR beta libraries. Each CDR3 protein gets one entry after TCRdb re-called the multiplex PCR reads with MiXCR. The sample lists roughly 450,000 distinct CDR3 sequences, 23% occurring once. The time point was: persistent/refractory GD, antithyroid drugs over 5 years with positive TRAb. Extracted PBMC RNA gave rise to the TCR library. The starting material was peripheral blood mononuclear cells (PBMCs), obtained when the disease was refractory, from a patient treated with antithyroid drugs. These TCRs come from a female donor with Graves disease.

Ten or more counts support this clonotype. The genes are TRBV7-8 and TRBJ1-2; tentative D call: TRBD1 (5 bases). The CDR3 contains 19 residues. From germline, CDR1 is SGHVS and CDR2 FQNEAQ. The V end was cut by 1 base, the J end by 2 bases, with 23 bases between. The DNA for the CDR3 is TGTGCCAGCAGCTTAGTTAAAGGGACTCTACCTGGGGAGAACTATGGCTACACCTTC. Protein: CASSLVKGTLPGENYGYTF.

This clonotype occurred many times. In nucleotides, the CDR3 is TGTGCCAGCAGTGAGTACAGGGGGGATCAGCCCCAGCATTTT. Protein sequence: CASSEYRGDQPQHF. The V and J genes are TRBV28 and TRBJ1-5; 8 nucleotides line up with TRBD1. V was pared by 5 bases and J by 5 bases, with 5 bases of the junction left unmatched. This CDR3 spans 14 amino acids. CDR1 is MDHEN and CDR2 is SYDVKM in the germline V gene.

This clonotype was observed a few times. It may be a read error: a sequence one base away is much more abundant. The V call is TRBV2, the J call TRBJ1-1; a possible D gene is TRBD1 (5 bases). Germline-derived CDR1 and CDR2 are SNHLY and FYNNEI. This CDR3 comprises 13 residues. The CDR3 DNA follows: TGTGCCAGCAGTGACAGGGTTAACACTGAAGCTCTCTTT. Protein product: CASSDRVNTEALF.

The V and J genes are TRBV20-1 and TRBJ1-3; D not certain. V dropped 3 bases and J dropped 0 bases, with 6 bases sitting between them. The CDR3 contains 13 residues. Germline assignment: CDR1 DFQATT and CDR2 SNEGSKA (reference sequence). CDR3 in amino acids: CSARTLSGNTIYF. As DNA, the CDR3 is TGCAGTGCTAGGACTCTCTCTGGAAACACCATATATTTT.

In the case of this clonotype: A read error is possible here, since a much larger clone lies one base away. A read error is likely, as this CDR3 ends without the conserved phenylalanine or tryptophan. This rearrangement joins TRBV3-1 to TRBJ2-7; D unresolved. Germline V CDR1 and CDR2: LGHDT, YNNKEL (reference sequence). Trimming stripped 4 bases from V and 6 bases from J, with 10 bases between. This CDR3 has 12 residues. This CDR3 reads CASSRRMGEQYS. CDR3 sequence (DNA): TGTGCCAGCAGCCGCCGGATGGGCGAGCAGTACTCC.

This clonotype was found a few times. The rearrangement joins TRBV27 to TRBJ1-2; a weak D match, TRBD1 (5 bases). V lost 5 bases and J 6 bases, leaving 19 bases between the germline ends. The V gene's germline CDR1 is MNHEY and CDR2 SMNVEV (reference sequence). The CDR3 is 15 amino acids. CDR3 loop: CASSVTPRGVNGYTF. In DNA form, the CDR3 reads TGTGCCAGCAGTGTAACCCCCCGGGGGGTAAATGGCTACACCTTC.

This clonotype showed up many times. The rearrangement joins TRBV7-2 to TRBJ1-4, with 7 bases that match TRBD1. Germline V lookup: CDR1 SGHTA, CDR2 FQGNSA. J lost 4 bases, V lost 1 base, and 9 bases had no gene match. This CDR3 contains 17 residues. The CDR3 reads CASSLVPVGQSNEKLFF. As DNA, the CDR3 is TGTGCCAGCAGCTTAGTACCGGTGGGACAGAGTAATGAAAAACTGTTTTTT. The full variable domain, its missing parts supplied by reference TRBV7-2 and TRBJ1-4, is GAGVSQSPSNKVTEKGKDVELRCDPISGHTALYWYRQSLGQGLEFLIYFQGNSAPDKSGLPSDRFSAERTGGSVSTLTIQRTQQEDSAVYLCASSLVPVGQSNEKLFFGSGTQLSVL.

This clonotype was recorded a few times. V gene TRBV28 combines with J gene TRBJ1-1; 9 bases fit TRBD1. This CDR3 has 12 residues. Germline loops: CDR1 MDHEN, CDR2 SYDVKM. V dropped 9 bases and J dropped 5; count of bases not matched to a gene: 4. The CDR3 sequence: CASSQGATEAFF. The CDR3 DNA reads as TGTGCCAGTTCACAGGGGGCGACTGAAGCTTTCTTT.

The rearrangement uses TRBV20-1 and TRBJ1-5; D is ambiguous. The V end was cut by 0 bases, the J end by 5 bases, with 17 bases between. CDR3 length equals 16 residues. CDR1 and CDR2 (germline): DFQATT, SNEGSKA (reference sequence). The CDR3 here is CSARDPADSRDQPQHF. The CDR3 bases are TGCAGTGCTAGAGATCCGGCAGACTCTAGAGATCAGCCCCAGCATTTT.

J is TRBJ1-1 and V is TRBV11-2; possible D gene TRBD1, 5 bases. From germline, CDR1 is SGHAT and CDR2 FQNNGV. V was shortened by 5 bases and J by 4 bases, with 17 bases between the two germline ends. The CDR3 covers 15 residues. The CDR3 region is CASSLRAGVGTEAFF. The CDR3 bases are TGTGCCAGCAGCCTTCGGGCGGGGGTTGGCACTGAAGCTTTCTTT. Filled out from reference TRBV11-2 and TRBJ1-1, the complete variable domain reads EAGVAQSPRYKIIEKRQSVAFWCNPISGHATLYWYQQILGQGPKLLIQFQNNGVVDDSQLPKDRFSAERLKGVDSTLKIQPAKLEDSAVYLCASSLRAGVGTEAFFGQGTRLTVV.

The chain recombines TRBV12-3 or TRBV12-4 with TRBJ1-5; D ambiguous. The CDR3 is made up of 15 amino acids. V lost 3 bases and J lost 3, with 12 bases in between. The CDR3 region is CASSFGLNDNQPQHF. The DNA for the CDR3 is TGTGCCAGCAGTTTCGGGTTAAATGACAATCAGCCCCAGCATTTT.

This clonotype was detected only a few times. V and J are TRBV7-3 and TRBJ1-6, with D uncertain. The CDR3 has 13 residues. CDR1 SGHTA and CDR2 FQGTGA come from the germline V gene. Trimming left V 4 bases short and J 8 bases short, with 9 bases between. This CDR3 is CASSSWEDSPLHF. CDR3 coding DNA: TGTGCCAGCAGCTCATGGGAGGATTCACCCCTCCACTTT.

Concerning this clonotype itself: Lacking the conserved final phenylalanine or tryptophan, this CDR3 likely reflects a read error. Because the CDR3's place on the DNA is in doubt, the DNA is left out and the CDR3 is given as listed by TCRdb. This sequence joins TRBV3-1 and TRBJ2-7. The CDR3 sequence runs 11 residues, both termini included. The germline CDR1 and CDR2 sequences are LGHDT and YNNKEL (reference sequence). CDR3 in amino acids: CASSQGWLADL.

This clonotype has ten or more counts. This sequence joins TRBV7-8 and TRBJ2-7; D ambiguous. The CDR3 is 12 residues long. The germline CDR1 and CDR2 sequences are SGHVS and FQNEAQ. V was clipped by 0 bases and J by 2 bases, with 2 bases between them. The CDR3, as DNA: TGTGCCAGCAGCTTAGCCCCCTACGAGCAGTACTTC. Protein product: CASSLAPYEQYF.

The V and J genes are TRBV28 and TRBJ2-5; 9 bases map to TRBD2. Germline V CDR1 and CDR2: MDHEN, SYDVKM. The CDR3 totals 16 residues. J lost 3 bases, V lost 1 base, and 6 bases had no gene match. CDR3 DNA: TGTGCCAGCAGTTTATATAGCGGGGGTATTAAAGAGACCCAGTACTTC. Translated: CASSLYSGGIKETQYF.

This chain uses TRBV5-8 with TRBJ2-3, with a tentative D call TRBD2 (6 bases). V lost 4 bases and J 3 bases, leaving 18 bases between the germline ends. Germline CDR1 reads SGHTS; CDR2 reads YDEGEE. The length of the CDR3 is 16 residues. DNA of the CDR3: TGTGCCAGCAGCCCTGCTGTGGGACTTGGGACAGATACGCAGTATTTT. It translates to CASSPAVGLGTDTQYF.

This clonotype was seen more than once but under ten times. The CDR3 sequence is CSVEADRESYEQYF. The CDR3 DNA follows: TGCAGCGTTGAAGCTGACAGGGAGTCCTACGAGCAGTACTTC. This sequence joins TRBV29-1 and TRBJ2-7, with TRBD1 matching 7 bases. This CDR3 region has 14 residues. Germline V CDR1 and CDR2: SQVTM, ANQGSEA. J lost 1 base, V lost 1 base, and 4 bases had no gene match.

In its sample, this clonotype was seen a few times. The chain carries TRBV11-2 and TRBJ1-2; D not resolved. CDR3 length: 17 amino acids. The V end was cut by 5 bases, the J end by 3 bases, with 22 bases between. Germline loops: CDR1 SGHAT, CDR2 FQNNGV. CDR3 nucleotides: TGTGCCAGCAGCCCGTTGAACCGGCGCTACGCGTACTATGGCTACACCTTC. Its protein is CASSPLNRRYAYYGYTF.

The chain carries TRBV4-1 and TRBJ1-1; 7 bases are shared with TRBD1. The V gene end was trimmed by 3 bases and the J gene end by 5 bases; junction bases not matched to a gene: 6. This CDR3 spans 14 amino acids. Looked up from germline, CDR1 is MGHRA and CDR2 is YSYEKL. CDR3 amino acids: CASSHRQGGTEAFF. The CDR3 DNA reads TGCGCCAGCAGCCACAGACAGGGAGGGACTGAAGCTTTCTTT.

The genes are TRBV19 and TRBJ1-5; the D is unclear. CDR3 size: 14 residues. Germline V gene sequence: CDR1 LNHDA, CDR2 SQIVND (reference sequence). Trimming took off 3 bases at V and 3 bases at J, with 9 bases between the two ends. The CDR3 coding sequence is TGTGCCAGTAGTATGATCGGACTCAATCAGCCCCAGCATTTT. This translates into CASSMIGLNQPQHF.

This clonotype occurred many times. Mismatch with germline at one junction end may stem from a read error. The chain carries TRBV12-3 or TRBV12-4 and TRBJ1-3, with D tentatively TRBD1 (5 bases). The CDR3 has 14 residues. This CDR3 is CASSLEGRGNTIYF. In DNA form, the CDR3 reads TGTGCCAGCAGCTTAGAGGGGAGAGGAAACACCATATATTTT.

The V gene is TRBV19, the J gene TRBJ1-1; D is possibly TRBD1 (5 bases). The V gene's germline CDR1 is LNHDA and CDR2 SQIVND (reference sequence). The V and J ends lost 2 bases and 4 bases respectively, with 14 bases between them. This CDR3 contains 15 residues. The CDR3, as DNA: TGTGCCAGTAGTATAAAGCCGGGGCCGGGCACTGAAGCTTTCTTT. Protein product: CASSIKPGPGTEAFF.

V and J are TRBV5-1 and TRBJ2-4; 10 bases map to TRBD1. Per germline, CDR1 SGHRS and CDR2 YFSETQ. V shed 4 bases and J 5 bases; nucleotides not matched to a gene: 3. The CDR3 runs 14 residues. The CDR3 nucleotides read TGCGCCAGCAGCGGAGGACAGGGGGAAAACATTCAGTACTTC. Protein: CASSGGQGENIQYF.

This clonotype was counted many times. V usage is TRBV28 and J usage is TRBJ1-2, with D uncertain. Per germline, CDR1 MDHEN and CDR2 SYDVKM. With 4 bases removed from V and 1 base from J, the gap between germline ends came to 25 bases. This CDR3 comprises 19 residues. CDR3 in DNA: TGTGCCAGCAGTTCGCGTGAAACGACGAAGCGCGCGGGTAACTATGGCTACACCTTC. Translation: CASSSRETTKRAGNYGYTF.

This chain joins TRBV29-1 and TRBJ1-2, with 8 nucleotides matching TRBD1. The CDR3 is 13 amino acids. Trimming at V came to 3 bases and at J to 7 bases, leaving 7 bases not matched to a gene. The germline CDR1 and CDR2 sequences are SQVTM and ANQGSEA. The CDR3: CSVDSWQGAGYTF. The CDR3 nucleotides read TGCAGCGTTGATAGCTGGCAGGGGGCTGGCTACACCTTC.

This clonotype was counted ten times or more. CDR3 coding DNA: TGTGCCAGTAGTATACTAGCGGGAGGACAAGAGACCCAGTACTTC. Translating it yields CASSILAGGQETQYF. The chain employs TRBV19 and TRBJ2-5, with 11 bases identical to TRBD2. This CDR3 has 15 residues. The junction had 1 base not matched to a gene; V was cut back by 2 bases and J by 2 bases. Germline V gene data show CDR1 as LNHDA and CDR2 as SQIVND (reference sequence).

The table lists this clonotype with many counts. The gene calls are TRBV6-1 and TRBJ1-5, with 7 bases matching TRBD1. Germline V lookup: CDR1 MNHNS, CDR2 SASEGT. The CDR3 spans 17 residues. V lost 5 bases to trimming and J lost 2 bases; unmatched junction nucleotides: 12. The CDR3 protein is CASSPTTGAAGNQPQHF. The CDR3 DNA is TGTGCCAGCAGTCCGACCACAGGGGCCGCGGGCAATCAGCCCCAGCATTTT.

This clonotype was recorded a few times. The chain joins TRBV7-2 to TRBJ2-2, with D perhaps being TRBD1 or TRBD2 (6 bases each). The CDR3 extends over 16 amino acids. V lost 2 bases and J 7 bases, leaving 17 bases between the germline ends. The V gene's germline CDR1 is SGHTA and CDR2 FQGNSA. This CDR3 reads CASSLRSDRGVGELFF. CDR3 sequence (DNA): TGTGCCAGCAGCTTACGAAGTGATAGGGGGGTCGGGGAGCTGTTTTTT. Together with reference TRBV7-2 and TRBJ2-2, the CDR3 gives the full variable domain: GAGVSQSPSNKVTEKGKDVELRCDPISGHTALYWYRQSLGQGLEFLIYFQGNSAPDKSGLPSDRFSAERTGGSVSTLTIQRTQQEDSAVYLCASSLRSDRGVGELFFGEGSRLTVL.

This clonotype has a handful of counts. CDR3 region: CASSQPIEGTEAFF. The CDR3 DNA reads TGCGCCAGCAGCCAACCCATTGAAGGCACTGAAGCTTTCTTT. This rearrangement joins TRBV4-1 to TRBJ1-1; D unresolved. The CDR3 is made up of 14 amino acids. CDR1 MGHRA and CDR2 YSYEKL come from the germline V gene. With 2 bases removed from V and 4 bases from J, the gap between germline ends came to 11 bases.

J is TRBJ2-2 and V is TRBV12-3 or TRBV12-4; 9 nucleotides align to TRBD2. CDR3 length: 16 amino acids. The ends lost 3 bases at V and 2 bases at J; junction bases unmatched: 4. This CDR3 reads CASSFLSGRNTGELFF. CDR3 sequence (DNA): TGTGCCAGCAGTTTCCTTAGCGGGAGAAACACCGGGGAGCTGTTTTTT.

The V and J genes are TRBV29-1 and TRBJ2-2; TRBD2 agrees at 10 bases. The CDR3 is 15 amino acids. V lost 4 bases, J lost 6 bases, and 8 bases stayed unmatched. Germline V gives CDR1 SQVTM, CDR2 ANQGSEA. The CDR3 DNA reads TGCAGCGTTGCAGAGAGCGGGAGGGCCGCCGGGGAGCTGTTTTTT. Translation: CSVAESGRAAGELFF.